The TCR beta chain under discussion was sequenced for a study of human thymus T cells. Study outcomes and limitations: An apparent bias in V and J gene usage was seen in thymic and blood repertoires.

The germline V gene encodes CDR1 WNHNN and CDR2 SYGVQD (reference sequence). CDR3 length: 14 amino acids. V lost 8 bases to trimming and J lost 4 bases; unmatched junction nucleotides: 2. Profiling relied on immunoSEQ multiplex PCR, and the TCRdb table lists in-frame clones only, not all of them. This table holds around 45,000 clones, 95% found once. In the case of this clone: As yet, its antigen is unknown.

Donors were healthy Finnish babies undergoing corrective operations for congenital heart defects. No fixed cell number was used; all available blood leukocytes supplied DNA. This receptor was identified in a girl under two years old with a congenital heart defect but otherwise immunologically healthy. The rearrangement links TRBV10-1 to TRBJ2-1, with TRBD2 matching over 13 bases. Sequences were obtained from blood. The CDR3 here is CASGGLAGYNEQFF. CDR3 nucleotides: TGCGCCAGCGGGGGACTAGCGGGATACAATGAGCAGTTCTTC.